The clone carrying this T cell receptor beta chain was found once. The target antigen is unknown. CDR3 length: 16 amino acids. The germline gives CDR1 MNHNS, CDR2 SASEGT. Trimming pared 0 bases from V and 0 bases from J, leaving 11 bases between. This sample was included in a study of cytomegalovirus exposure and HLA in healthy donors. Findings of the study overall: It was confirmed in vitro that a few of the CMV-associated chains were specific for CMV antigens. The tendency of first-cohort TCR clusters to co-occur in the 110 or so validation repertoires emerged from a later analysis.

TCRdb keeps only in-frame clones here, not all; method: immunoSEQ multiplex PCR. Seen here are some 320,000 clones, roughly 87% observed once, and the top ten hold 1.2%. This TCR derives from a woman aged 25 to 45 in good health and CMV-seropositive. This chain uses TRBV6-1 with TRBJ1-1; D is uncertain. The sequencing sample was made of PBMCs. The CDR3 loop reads CASSEARWTLNTEAFF. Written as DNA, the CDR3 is TGTGCCAGCAGTGAAGCGAGGTGGACCCTGAACACTGAAGCTTTCTTT.